The T cell receptor (beta chain) described here comes from a study of cytomegalovirus exposure and HLA in healthy donors. Healthy bone marrow donors made up the donor group. The study ran its PCR with 60 Vbeta and 13 Jbeta primers. The assay was immunoSEQ multiplex PCR, and TCRdb's table has in-frame clones only and misses some. The sample carries under 200,000 clones, roughly 75% recorded once. CDR1 is LNHDA and CDR2 is SQIVND in the germline V gene (reference sequence). CDR3 length equals 14 residues. V shed 5 bases, J shed 9 bases, and the junction held 9 bases outside the gene matches. This chain joins TRBV19 and TRBJ2-7, with 11 bases aligning to TRBD1. Sequenced: PBMCs. This TCR was sampled from a man aged 35-49 years in good health and CMV-seronegative. CDR3 sequence: CASSYVGTGGLQYF. For the CDR3, the DNA is TGTGCCAGTAGTTATGTTGGGACAGGGGGGTTGCAGTACTTC.